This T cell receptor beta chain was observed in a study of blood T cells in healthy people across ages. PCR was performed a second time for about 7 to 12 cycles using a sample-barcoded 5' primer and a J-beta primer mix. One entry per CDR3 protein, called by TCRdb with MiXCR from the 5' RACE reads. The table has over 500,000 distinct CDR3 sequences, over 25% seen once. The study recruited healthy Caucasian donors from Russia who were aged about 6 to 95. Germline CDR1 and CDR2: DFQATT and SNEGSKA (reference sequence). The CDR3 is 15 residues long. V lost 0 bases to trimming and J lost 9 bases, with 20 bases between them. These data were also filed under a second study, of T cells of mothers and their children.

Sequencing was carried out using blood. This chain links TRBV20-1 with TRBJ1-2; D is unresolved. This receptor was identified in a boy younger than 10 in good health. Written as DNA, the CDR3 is TGCAGTGCTAGAGATCTCTCTCACTTCTATGGAAGCTACACCTTC. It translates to CSARDLSHFYGSYTF.